This T cell receptor beta chain stems from a study of shared clonotypes between healthy human individuals. Method: immunoSEQ multiplex PCR; TCRdb's copy keeps in-frame clones and lacks some. The repertoire has about 1,800,000 clones, 85% to 95% of them found once; the top ten carry less than 1.5%. The ends lost 3 bases at V and 2 bases at J; junction bases unmatched: 0. The CDR3 consists of 15 residues. In germline, CDR1 is SGHTS, CDR2 YDEGEE. CD45RO-negative CD8 cells positively selected for CCR7 made up the naive population, which excluded terminally differentiated effector memory CD45RA+ cells. Sample: naive CD8+ T cells sorted from blood. The clonotype was recovered from a man between 18 and 29 years old in good health. The rearrangement uses TRBV5-8 and TRBJ2-2; 11 nucleotides agree with TRBD1. The CDR3: CASSWTGGNTGELFF. The CDR3 DNA is TGTGCCAGCAGCTGGACAGGGGGCAACACCGGGGAGCTGTTTTTT.